This section outlines one T cell receptor (beta chain) sequence together with its context. Its antigen is as yet unknown. This entry comes from a study of T cells in localized non-small cell lung cancer. General study results and limits: Adjacent lung was found to contain a median approximately 60 of the top 100 tumor clones. The study sequenced only one region of the tumor. As a result, intratumor heterogeneity could not be excluded and remains possible. The highest T cell clonality was in uninvolved adjacent lung, above tumor.

This CDR3 contains 14 residues. Germline V lookup: CDR1 MNHEY, CDR2 SVGAGI. Sequenced by immunoSEQ multiplex PCR; TCRdb stores in-frame clones only, minus some. Of over 20,000 clones detected, 75% to 95% appear once; the ten largest clones hold 4% to 4.5%. The source is a female donor older than 55 with stage II squamous cell lung carcinoma. Source: peripheral blood, taken before any cancer treatment. The chain is built from TRBV6-5 and TRBJ2-5; 9 nucleotides match TRBD1. The DNA end is a closer match to TRBJ2-7, so the J assignment may be wrong. The CDR3: CASRGTGKPYEQYF. The DNA for the CDR3 is TGTGCCAGCCGAGGGACAGGGAAACCCTACGAGCAGTACTTC.